Listed here are 4 T cell receptor beta chains from one sample, sequenced in a study of early stage breast cancer tumors. Clones were sequenced by immunoSEQ multiplex PCR, and TCRdb holds only the in-frame ones, with some missing. The sample records around 78,000 clones, approximately 79% being singletons. The sequenced sample consisted of blood. These receptors were obtained from a person aged 55 to 69 with breast cancer.

The chain links TRBV19 to TRBJ2-7; 9 nucleotides match TRBD2. CDR3 length: 14 amino acids. Per germline, CDR1 LNHDA and CDR2 SQIVND (reference sequence). The V segment lost 9 bases and the J segment 6 bases; nucleotides outside the gene matches: 12. This CDR3 is CASSYSGSLGEQYF. The CDR3 region has the DNA TGTGCCAGCTCCTATAGCGGGAGTCTTGGCGAGCAGTACTTC.

This chain uses TRBV11-3 with TRBJ2-5; 16 bases fit TRBD2. The germline gives CDR1 SGHNT, CDR2 YENEEA. V shed 5 bases and J 3 bases; nucleotides not matched to a gene: 3. The CDR3 loop spans 16 amino acids. For the CDR3, the DNA is TGTGCCAGCAGCCCGGGGACTAGCGGGGGGGAAGAGACCCAGTACTTC. Translating it yields CASSPGTSGGEETQYF.

V usage is TRBV28 and J usage is TRBJ1-3; D is undetermined. Germline assignment: CDR1 MDHEN and CDR2 SYDVKM. This CDR3 region has 11 residues. V shed 6 bases and J shed 4 bases, with 4 bases lying between them. CDR3 nucleotide sequence: TGTGCCAGCAGGGGAGGAAACACCATATATTTT. It codes for CASRGGNTIYF. The full variable domain, its missing parts supplied by reference TRBV28 and TRBJ1-3, is DVKVTQSSRYLVKRTGEKVFLECVQDMDHENMFWYRQDPGLGLRLIYFSYDVKMKEKGDIPEGYSVSREKKERFSLILESASTNQTSMYLCASRGGNTIYFGEGSWLTVV.

J is TRBJ1-1 and V is TRBV19, with a tentative D call TRBD1 (6 bases). Germline V lookup: CDR1 LNHDA, CDR2 SQIVND (reference sequence). The CDR3 has 15 amino acids. Trimming pared 2 bases from V and 3 bases from J, leaving 13 bases between. This CDR3 reads CASSIIRRGDTEAFF. CDR3 nucleotide sequence: TGTGCCAGTAGTATAATTAGGAGGGGGGACACTGAAGCTTTCTTT.